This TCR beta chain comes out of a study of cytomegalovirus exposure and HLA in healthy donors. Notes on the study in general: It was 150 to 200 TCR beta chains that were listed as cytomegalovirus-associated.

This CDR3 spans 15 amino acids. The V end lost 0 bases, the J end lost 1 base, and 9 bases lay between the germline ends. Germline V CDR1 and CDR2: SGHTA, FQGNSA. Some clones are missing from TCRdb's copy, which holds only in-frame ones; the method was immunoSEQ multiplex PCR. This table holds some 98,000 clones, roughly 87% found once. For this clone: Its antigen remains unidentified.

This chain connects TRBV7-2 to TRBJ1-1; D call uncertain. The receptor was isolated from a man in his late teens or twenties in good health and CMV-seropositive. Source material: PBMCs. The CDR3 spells CASSLAPVGNTEAFF. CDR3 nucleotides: TGTGCCAGCAGCTTAGCGCCGGTCGGGAACACTGAAGCTTTCTTT.